Following are 28 T cell receptor beta chains from one sample sequenced in a study of T cells after yellow fever vaccination (dated by TCRdb to between 2018 and 2020). The library came from 5' RACE. The sequencer was an Illumina NovaSeq 6000. The public reads were reprocessed in TCRdb via fastp at Q25 and MiXCR, keeping in-frame beta chains. Every CDR3 protein is listed once, alongside the most common genes and DNA of its rows. Counted in this sample were a few hundred thousand distinct CDR3 sequences; roughly an eighth of them appeared once. 2.5% to 3.5% of the sample goes to the ten largest clones. The treatment or condition label for this specimen denotes: live attenuated yellow fever vaccine strain. The specimen comprised CD4+ T cells sorted from PBMCs, sampled 15 days after the yellow fever booster vaccination. The source of these receptors is a man between 18 and 35 years old who received the YFV17D yellow fever vaccine.

This clonotype was counted only a few times. The J gene is TRBJ1-6, the V gene TRBV9; D is undetermined. V was pared by 2 bases and J by 8 bases, with 8 bases between. Germline V CDR1 and CDR2: SGDLS, YYNGEE. The CDR3 is 13 amino acids. The CDR3 loop is CASSVSWDSPLHF. CDR3 in DNA: TGTGCCAGCAGCGTTAGTTGGGATTCACCCCTCCACTTT.

This clonotype appeared a few times. This chain uses TRBV27 with TRBJ1-2, with D unclear. Germline V gene data show CDR1 as MNHEY and CDR2 as SMNVEV (reference sequence). Trimming shortened V by 7 bases and J by 0 bases, and 12 bases separated the two germline ends. The CDR3 runs 14 residues. This CDR3 is CASTIGWPNYGYTF. For the CDR3, the DNA is TGTGCCAGCACCATTGGGTGGCCTAACTATGGCTACACCTTC.

This clonotype was seen a few times. This chain uses TRBV30 with TRBJ2-3; 7 bases agree with TRBD1. This CDR3 contains 13 residues. Trimming removed 7 bases from V and 4 bases from J; junction bases left unmatched: 8. Germline V gene lookup returns CDR1 GTSNPN and CDR2 SVGIG (reference sequence). CDR3 bases: TGTGCCTCGGACAGGACGATGGCAGATACGCAGTATTTT. Amino acids: CASDRTMADTQYF. Full variable domain (remainder filled in from reference TRBV30 and TRBJ2-3): SQTIHQWPATLVQPVGSPLSLECTVEGTSNPNLYWYRQAAGRGLQLLFYSVGIGQISSEVPQNLSASRPQDRQFILSSKKLLLSDSGFYLCASDRTMADTQYFGPGTRLTVL.

The chain employs TRBV4-2 and TRBJ1-5; no reliable D call. Germline loops: CDR1 LGHNA, CDR2 YNFKEQ. V lost 4 bases to trimming and J lost 1 base, with 11 bases between them. CDR3 length: 15 amino acids. The CDR3 DNA sequence: TGTGCCAGCAGCCCCAGCCCTGTGAGCAATCAGCCCCAGCATTTT. It encodes CASSPSPVSNQPQHF.

The V and J genes are TRBV9 and TRBJ2-2; D possibly corresponds to TRBD2 (6 bases). The CDR3 runs to 17 residues. CDR1 is SGDLS, CDR2 YYNGEE, per germline. Trimming removed 3 bases from V and 7 bases from J, with 22 bases in between. CDR3 DNA sequence: TGTGCCAGCAGCGCGTCTCGGGACTCCGGATGGGTCGGGGAGCTGTTTTTT. Amino acids: CASSASRDSGWVGELFF. The full variable domain, rest sourced from reference TRBV9 and TRBJ2-2, is DSGVTQTPKHLITATGQRVTLRCSPRSGDLSVYWYQQSLDQGLQFLIQYYNGEERAKGNILERFSAQQFPDLHSELNLSSLELGDSALYFCASSASRDSGWVGELFFGEGSRLTVL.

The chain is built from TRBV24-1 and TRBJ2-3; D might be TRBD2 (6 bases). In germline, CDR1 is KGHDR, CDR2 SFDVKD. This CDR3 comprises 15 residues. V dropped 0 bases and J dropped 3 bases, with 9 bases sitting between them. Here the CDR3 reads CATSDLGEETDTQYF. The CDR3 DNA follows: TGTGCCACCAGTGATTTGGGGGAGGAGACAGATACGCAGTATTTT.

This clonotype was detected only a few times. CDR3 DNA sequence: TGCGCCAGCAGCCAAGACAGGGCCTCCTACAATGAGCAGTTCTTC. Protein: CASSQDRASYNEQFF. The rearrangement links TRBV4-1 to TRBJ2-1, with D tentatively TRBD1 (5 bases). The V end was cut by 0 bases, the J end by 0 bases, with 6 bases between. The CDR3 is made up of 15 amino acids. The germline gives CDR1 MGHRA, CDR2 YSYEKL.

This clonotype was seen a handful of times. Germline is not matched at one junction end, which may reflect a read error. V gene TRBV18 combines with J gene TRBJ2-3; D tentatively fits TRBD1 or TRBD2 (5 bases each). Germline lookup yields CDR1 KGHSH and CDR2 LQKENI. CDR3 length equals 17 residues. The CDR3 DNA is TGTGCCAGCTCTCCACTTCCCGGGACCCCCGACACAGATACGCAGTATTTT. This gives the protein CASSPLPGTPDTDTQYF.

This chain links TRBV6-5 with TRBJ2-1, with D perhaps matching TRBD1 (6 bases). Trimming pared 2 bases from V and 8 bases from J, leaving 19 bases between. In germline, CDR1 is MNHEY, CDR2 SVGAGI. The CDR3 runs 16 residues. The CDR3 nucleotides are TGTGCCAGCAGTTACGCTGGAGGCCCAGGGGTTGATGAGCAGTTCTTC. This sequence encodes CASSYAGGPGVDEQFF.

The chain couples TRBV6-2 or TRBV6-3 to TRBJ2-1; possibly TRBD1 for D (7 bases). The CDR3 is made up of 14 amino acids. The V gene's germline CDR1 is MNHEY and CDR2 SVGEGT. Trimming shortened V by 5 bases and J by 9 bases, and 17 bases separated the two germline ends. This CDR3 reads CASSLAGGGREQFF. The CDR3 nucleotides are TGTGCCAGCAGTCTTGCTGGAGGGGGCCGTGAGCAGTTCTTC.

V gene TRBV24-1 combines with J gene TRBJ2-5; 7 nucleotides agree with TRBD1. Germline V gene lookup returns CDR1 KGHDR and CDR2 SFDVKD. Trimming took 4 bases from V and 6 from J; bases not matched to a gene: 4. The CDR3 consists of 13 residues. CDR3 amino acids: CATSDNRGKTQYF. CDR3 in DNA: TGTGCCACCAGTGACAACAGGGGTAAGACCCAGTACTTC.

This clonotype was counted between two and nine times. This CDR3 reads CSAAGLPGQGLDEQFF. The DNA of the CDR3 is TGCAGCGCCGCTGGATTGCCGGGACAGGGCTTAGATGAGCAGTTCTTC. The chain links TRBV29-1 to TRBJ2-1, with 9 bases matching TRBD1. Germline values: CDR1 SQVTM, CDR2 ANQGSEA. The CDR3 extends over 16 amino acids. With V trimmed by 7 bases and J by 8 bases, 18 bases remained unmatched.

This clonotype has at least ten counts. V is TRBV7-6 and J is TRBJ2-5, with TRBD2 matching 8 bases. V was clipped by 5 bases and J by 5 bases; unmatched bases: 7. The CDR3 has 14 amino acids. Germline assignment: CDR1 SGHVS and CDR2 FNYEAQ. CDR3 DNA: TGTGCCAGCAGCCTCGGGGGGGCGCTGGAGACCCAGTACTTC. This codes for CASSLGGALETQYF.

V usage is TRBV2 and J usage is TRBJ2-1; D is unresolved. Trimming took off 6 bases at V and 6 bases at J, with 9 bases between the two ends. Germline CDR1 is SNHLY and CDR2 is FYNNEI. This CDR3 is built from 12 residues. CDR3 region: CASRAATNEQFF. Written as DNA, the CDR3 is TGTGCCAGCAGGGCAGCAACCAATGAGCAGTTCTTC.

The V call is TRBV6-6, the J call TRBJ1-6, with TRBD1 matching 7 bases. This CDR3 comprises 14 residues. V lost 8 bases to trimming and J lost 6 bases; unmatched junction nucleotides: 7. Per the germline V gene, CDR1 is MNHNY and CDR2 is SVGAGI (reference sequence). CDR3 in DNA: TGTGCCAGCCTGAGGGACAGAGTTAATTCACCCCTCCACTTT. This translates into CASLRDRVNSPLHF.

This clonotype came up a few times. The chain uses TRBV29-1 and TRBJ2-7; D unclear. The CDR3 has 14 residues. Germline CDR1 and CDR2: SQVTM and ANQGSEA. Trimming stripped 6 bases from V and 7 bases from J, with 22 bases between. As DNA, the CDR3 is TGCAGCGTCCTAATTGTCCAAGGGATTTCGGAGCAGTACTTC. Its translation: CSVLIVQGISEQYF.

There are a few counts of this clonotype. The J gene is TRBJ2-1, the V gene TRBV10-3, with D unresolved. Trimming took off 5 bases at V and 10 bases at J, with 12 bases between the two ends. CDR3 length equals 12 residues. Germline-derived CDR1 and CDR2 are ENHRY and SYGVKD. CDR3 sequence (DNA): TGTGCCATCAGTCCTATCAACTCGGAGCAGTTCTTC. It specifies CAISPINSEQFF.

In this sample, this clonotype turned up a few times. The V and J genes are TRBV4-1 and TRBJ2-7; TRBD1 aligns across 8 bases. Germline-derived CDR1 and CDR2 are MGHRA and YSYEKL. The CDR3 length is 14 residues. J lost 6 bases, V lost 3 bases, and 7 bases had no gene match. The CDR3: CASSHSQGAGEQYV. In DNA form, the CDR3 reads TGCGCCAGCAGCCACAGTCAGGGGGCTGGCGAGCAGTACGTC.

V and J are TRBV20-1 and TRBJ2-3, with 9 bases lining up with TRBD2. Trimming at V came to 3 bases and at J to 5 bases, leaving 12 bases not matched to a gene. The V gene's germline CDR1 is DFQATT and CDR2 SNEGSKA (reference sequence). The CDR3 sequence is 16 residues long. CDR3 sequence reads: CSARGGGGGARDTQYF. CDR3 bases: TGCAGTGCTAGGGGAGGTGGCGGGGGGGCAAGAGATACGCAGTATTTT.

The chain combines TRBV3-1 with TRBJ2-7; D might be TRBD2 (7 bases). Germline CDR1 and CDR2: LGHDT and YNNKEL (reference sequence). The CDR3 totals 14 residues. V lost 1 base to trimming and J lost 2 bases, with 9 bases between them. The CDR3 reads CASSQAGGAYEQYF. The CDR3 coding sequence is TGTGCCAGCAGCCAAGCGGGGGGCGCCTACGAGCAGTACTTC.

The CDR3 sequence is CASSKEGRAGEQYV. The DNA for the CDR3 is TGTGCCAGCAGCAAAGAGGGTAGGGCGGGCGAGCAGTACGTC. The V and J genes are TRBV21-1 and TRBJ2-7; TRBD2, as called in the table, went unchecked against the DNA. TRBV21-1 is noted as a pseudogene. This CDR3 region has 14 residues.

V gene TRBV28 combines with J gene TRBJ2-5; a possible D gene is TRBD1 (5 bases). The CDR3 runs to 13 residues. Germline loops: CDR1 MDHEN, CDR2 SYDVKM. Trimming took off 6 bases at V and 5 bases at J, with 13 bases between the two ends. The CDR3 here is CASRLQGSETQYF. The CDR3 DNA sequence: TGTGCCAGCAGACTTCAGGGTAGTGAGACCCAGTACTTC.

This sequence joins TRBV5-1 and TRBJ2-2; 7 bases agree with TRBD1. Germline V gives CDR1 SGHRS, CDR2 YFSETQ. This CDR3 contains 13 residues. J lost 4 bases, V lost 9 bases, and 6 bases had no gene match. The CDR3 bases are TGCGCCATCGCGACAGGGATCACCGGGGAGCTGTTTTTT. Protein: CAIATGITGELFF.

The CDR3 is CASSRDYTTDTQYF. In DNA form, the CDR3 reads TGTGCCAGCAGCCGGGACTACACCACAGATACGCAGTATTTT. The chain recombines TRBV3-1 with TRBJ2-3; 7 positions agree with TRBD2. J lost 2 bases, V lost 4 bases, and 3 bases had no gene match. Germline V CDR1 and CDR2: LGHDT, YNNKEL (reference sequence). This CDR3 spans 14 amino acids.

This rearrangement joins TRBV18 to TRBJ2-7; 7 bases line up with TRBD1. Looked up from germline, CDR1 is KGHSH and CDR2 is LQKENI. Trimming removed 5 bases from V and 6 bases from J; junction bases left unmatched: 7. The CDR3 loop spans 13 amino acids. This chain's CDR3 is CASSAGTVLEQYV. The CDR3 DNA is TGTGCCAGCTCAGCCGGGACAGTTCTCGAGCAGTACGTC.

The chain links TRBV5-1 to TRBJ1-3; D might be TRBD1 (5 bases). V dropped 5 bases and J dropped 0 bases, with 9 bases sitting between them. The CDR3 is made up of 14 amino acids. Germline V CDR1 and CDR2: SGHRS, YFSETQ. This CDR3 is CASSQDNSGNTIYF. The CDR3 DNA follows: TGCGCCAGCAGTCAGGACAACTCTGGAAACACCATATATTTT.

This clonotype was observed many times. The V gene is TRBV4-3, the J gene TRBJ2-7, with a possible D match to TRBD1 (6 bases). Trimming took off 4 bases at V and 6 bases at J, with 16 bases between the two ends. The germline CDR1 and CDR2 sequences are LGHNA and YSLEER. This CDR3 comprises 14 residues. DNA for the CDR3: TGCGCCAGCAGCCTAACAGGGAATGGAGCCGAGCAGTACTTC. Translation gives CASSLTGNGAEQYF.

This chain links TRBV6-5 with TRBJ2-5; D might be TRBD2 (6 bases). Trimming shortened V by 1 base and J by 4 bases, and 10 bases separated the two germline ends. This CDR3 has 14 residues. Germline-derived CDR1 and CDR2 are MNHEY and SVGAGI. As DNA, the CDR3 is TGTGCCAGCAGTTACTTCGGGGACTTAGAGACCCAGTACTTC. This sequence encodes CASSYFGDLETQYF.